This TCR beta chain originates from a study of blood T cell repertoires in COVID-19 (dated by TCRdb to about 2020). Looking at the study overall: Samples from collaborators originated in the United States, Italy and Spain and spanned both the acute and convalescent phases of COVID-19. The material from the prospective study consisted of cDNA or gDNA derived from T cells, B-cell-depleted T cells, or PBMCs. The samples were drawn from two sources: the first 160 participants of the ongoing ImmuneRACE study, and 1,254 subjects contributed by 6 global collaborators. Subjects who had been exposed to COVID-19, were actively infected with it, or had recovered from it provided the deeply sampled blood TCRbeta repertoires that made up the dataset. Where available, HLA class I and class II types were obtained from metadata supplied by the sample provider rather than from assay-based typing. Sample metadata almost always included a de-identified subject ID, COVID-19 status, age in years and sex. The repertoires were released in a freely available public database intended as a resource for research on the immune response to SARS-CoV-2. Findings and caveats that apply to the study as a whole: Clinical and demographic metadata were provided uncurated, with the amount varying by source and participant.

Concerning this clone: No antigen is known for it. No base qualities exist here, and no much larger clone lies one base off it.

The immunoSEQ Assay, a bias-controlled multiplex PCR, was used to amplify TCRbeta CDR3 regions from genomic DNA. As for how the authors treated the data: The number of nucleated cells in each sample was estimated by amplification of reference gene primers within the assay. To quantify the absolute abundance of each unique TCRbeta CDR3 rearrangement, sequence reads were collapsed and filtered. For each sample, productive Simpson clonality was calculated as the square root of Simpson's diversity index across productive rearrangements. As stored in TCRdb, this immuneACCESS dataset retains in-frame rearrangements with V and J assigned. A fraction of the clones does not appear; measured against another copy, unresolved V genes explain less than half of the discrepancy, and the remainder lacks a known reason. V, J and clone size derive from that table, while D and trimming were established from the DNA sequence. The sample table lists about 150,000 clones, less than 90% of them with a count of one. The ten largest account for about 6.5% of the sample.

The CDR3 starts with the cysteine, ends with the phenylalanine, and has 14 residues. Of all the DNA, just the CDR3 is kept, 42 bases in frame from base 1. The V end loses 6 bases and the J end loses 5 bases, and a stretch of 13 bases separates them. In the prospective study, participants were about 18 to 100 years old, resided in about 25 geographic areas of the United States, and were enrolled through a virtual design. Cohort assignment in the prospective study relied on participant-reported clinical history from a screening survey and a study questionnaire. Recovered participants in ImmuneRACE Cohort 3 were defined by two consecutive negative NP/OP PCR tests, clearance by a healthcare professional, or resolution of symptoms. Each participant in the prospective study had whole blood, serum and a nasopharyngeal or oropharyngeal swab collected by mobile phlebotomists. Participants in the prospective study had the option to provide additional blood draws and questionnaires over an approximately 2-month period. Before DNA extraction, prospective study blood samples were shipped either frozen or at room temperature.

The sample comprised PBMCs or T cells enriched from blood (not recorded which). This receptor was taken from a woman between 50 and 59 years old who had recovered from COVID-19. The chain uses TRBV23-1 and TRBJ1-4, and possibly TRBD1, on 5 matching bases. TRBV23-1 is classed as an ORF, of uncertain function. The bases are TGCGCCAGCAGAGCCAGGGATACGAATGAAAAACTGTTTTTT. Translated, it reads CASRARDTNEKLFF.